A selection of T cell receptor beta chains follows, all from one sample in a study of T cells after yellow fever vaccination. MiXCR, run by TCRdb on the 5' RACE reads, gives a single entry per CDR3 protein. Of a few hundred thousand distinct CDR3 sequences listed, 4.1% are singletons. Source: PBMCs, taken 5 days after the yellow fever booster vaccination. The source is a man between 18 and 35 years old who received the YFV17D yellow fever vaccine. Both conserved end residues are part of each CDR3. A D gene is named only where the DNA matches it firmly. Clone size is stated in some rows and not others, as once, few, many or a class when expanded.

TRBV25-1	TRBJ2-7	TRBD1	few	TGTGCCAGCAGCCGAGGGGGCCAGACCTACGAGCAGTACTTC	CASSRGGQTYEQYF
TRBV7-2	TRBJ1-5	TRBD1	few	TGTGCCAGCAGCTTAGACGTTCGACAGGGTTCCAATCAGCCCCAGCATTTT	CASSLDVRQGSNQPQHF
TRBV5-6	TRBJ1-6	.	many	TGTGCCAGCAGCTTGGACGGCGGCTATAATTCACCCCTCCACTTT	CASSLDGGYNSPLHF
TRBV20-1	TRBJ1-1	.	few	TGCAGTGCCCAGCAGGAGGTAACTGAAGCTTTCTTT	CSAQQEVTEAFF
TRBV5-1	TRBJ2-2	.	many	TGCGCCAGCAGCTCGACTAGCACCGGGGAGCTGTTTTTT	CASSSTSTGELFF
TRBV20-1	TRBJ1-4	TRBD1	few	TGCAGTGCTCGACAGGGAGGGCGTGAAAAACTGTTTTTT	CSARQGGREKLFF
TRBV20-1	TRBJ2-5	.	medium-sized	TGCAGTGCTAGAGATCTGAGGCAGGCCGAAGAGACCCAGTACTTC	CSARDLRQAEETQYF
TRBV7-2	TRBJ1-1	.	few	TGTGCCAGCAGCTTTCAGGACCCCACCTGGCAGACTGAAGCTTTCTTT	CASSFQDPTWQTEAFF
TRBV20-1	TRBJ2-5	.	.	TGCAGTGCTGGGGGGTTCCAAGAGACCCAGTACTTC	CSAGGFQETQYF
TRBV6-6	TRBJ1-4	.	.	TGTGCCAGCAGCTACAGCTTAGTTAATGAAAAACTGTTTTTT	CASSYSLVNEKLFF
TRBV18	TRBJ1-1	TRBD1	.	TGTGCCAGCTCACCTCTGACAGGGGGTACTGAAGCTTTCTTT	CASSPLTGGTEAFF
TRBV15	TRBJ1-4	.	few	TGTGCCACCAGCAGAGATATACAGGGCACAAATGAAAAACTGTTTTTT	CATSRDIQGTNEKLFF
TRBV20-1	TRBJ2-2	.	.	TGCAGTGCTAGAGACATGACAGGAGGGGTTGGGGAGCTGTTTTTT	CSARDMTGGVGELFF
TRBV3-1	TRBJ1-5	.	few	TGTGCCAGCAGCCAAGATCCCGGGGAGAGGCAGCCCCAGCATTTT	CASSQDPGERQPQHF
TRBV7-9	TRBJ1-1	.	.	TGTGCCAGCAGCTTCCCTCTTGGACACCTCAGGAGGACTGAAGCTTTCTTT	CASSFPLGHLRRTEAFF
TRBV20-1	TRBJ1-2	TRBD1	.	TGCAGTGCTGTCGGACAGGGGGCTAGCTATGGCTACACCTTC	CSAVGQGASYGYTF
TRBV28	TRBJ1-2	TRBD1	many	TGTGCCAGCGATGGGACAGGGAACGGCTACACCTTC	CASDGTGNGYTF
TRBV29-1	TRBJ1-1	.	few	TGCAGCGTTGACTTTATCACTGAAGCTTTCTTT	CSVDFITEAFF
TRBV7-2	TRBJ2-1	TRBD1	many	TGTGCCAGCACCAAAACCGGCGTGGGACAGTCCTCCTACAATGAGCAGTTCTTC	CASTKTGVGQSSYNEQFF